This paragraph covers one TCR beta chain sequence. No antigen is known for it. This clone may be a read error of a much larger clone one base away. The sample originates from a study of T cells in Graves' hyperthyroidism and ophthalmopathy. Overall study findings and caveats: The authors' 13 V-J model separated ophthalmopathy from stable hyperthyroidism. Blood also contained most expanded thyroid clonotypes above 0.001.

Amplification of TCR beta CDR3 regions was performed using RNA transcripts as template. Primed by the HTBI set, a first-round RT-PCR was run on the TCR CDR3. TCRdb re-derived calls from the multiplex PCR reads in MiXCR, one entry per CDR3 protein. In the table there are under 300,000 distinct CDR3 sequences, around 15% of which are singletons. In making diagnoses, clinical symptoms, serum thyroxine and TRAb, thyroid ultrasound and orbital computed tomography were all used. The PBMCs were taken from 10 ml of fresh peripheral blood. The source is a woman in her fifties or sixties with Graves' hyperthyroidism that later progressed to Graves' ophthalmopathy. The material sequenced was blood.

This chain's CDR3 is CGASIDGTEAFF. The CDR3 bases are TGCGGTGCTTCGATTGATGGTACTGAAGCTTTCTTT. The chain links TRBV20-1 to TRBJ1-1; no clear D gene. Germline V gene data show CDR1 as DFQATT and CDR2 as SNEGSKA (reference sequence). CDR3 size: 12 residues.